The TCR beta chain described here comes from a study of blood T cell repertoires in COVID-19. Overall study: Both acute and convalescent COVID-19 samples were obtained from the United States, Italy and Spain. PBMCs, B-cell-depleted T cells, or T cells were the source of the cDNA or gDNA that made up the material.

The CDR3 sequence is 12 residues long. CDR1 GTSNPN and CDR2 SVGIG come from the germline V gene (reference sequence). Trimming cost V 7 bases and J 6 bases; bases outside gene matches: 6. The table lists this clone with a few counts. Study processing details: Amplification of reference gene primers was used by the study to estimate nucleated cell counts. The method was immunoSEQ multiplex PCR; TCRdb's version includes in-frame clones alone and lacks a portion of them. That table furnishes V, J and clone size, whereas the DNA furnished D and trimming. The sample has roughly 150,000 clones, roughly four fifths seen once; the top ten hold roughly 3.7%.

Sample: peripheral blood. The V gene is TRBV30, the J gene TRBJ1-1; TRBD1 matches at 9 bases. This TCR was recovered from a woman of 80 years or more with acute or convalescent COVID-19. CDR3 coding DNA: TGTGCCTTACAGGGGGCTGGGTCTGAAGCTTTCTTT. Its translation is CALQGAGSEAFF.